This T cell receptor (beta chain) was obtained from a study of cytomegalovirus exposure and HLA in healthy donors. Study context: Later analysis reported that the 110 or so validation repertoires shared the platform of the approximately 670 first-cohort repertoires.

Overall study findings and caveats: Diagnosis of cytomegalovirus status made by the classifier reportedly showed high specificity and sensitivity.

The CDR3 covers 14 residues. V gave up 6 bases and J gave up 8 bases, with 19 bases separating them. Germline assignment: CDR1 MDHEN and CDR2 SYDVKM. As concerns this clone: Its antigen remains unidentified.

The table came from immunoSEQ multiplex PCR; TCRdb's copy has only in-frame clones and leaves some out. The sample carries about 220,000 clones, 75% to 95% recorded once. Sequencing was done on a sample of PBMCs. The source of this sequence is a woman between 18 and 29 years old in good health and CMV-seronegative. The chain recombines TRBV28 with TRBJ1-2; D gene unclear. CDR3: CASSLELPPGGYTF. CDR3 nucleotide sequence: TGTGCCAGCAGCCTCGAATTACCGCCGGGAGGCTACACCTTC.